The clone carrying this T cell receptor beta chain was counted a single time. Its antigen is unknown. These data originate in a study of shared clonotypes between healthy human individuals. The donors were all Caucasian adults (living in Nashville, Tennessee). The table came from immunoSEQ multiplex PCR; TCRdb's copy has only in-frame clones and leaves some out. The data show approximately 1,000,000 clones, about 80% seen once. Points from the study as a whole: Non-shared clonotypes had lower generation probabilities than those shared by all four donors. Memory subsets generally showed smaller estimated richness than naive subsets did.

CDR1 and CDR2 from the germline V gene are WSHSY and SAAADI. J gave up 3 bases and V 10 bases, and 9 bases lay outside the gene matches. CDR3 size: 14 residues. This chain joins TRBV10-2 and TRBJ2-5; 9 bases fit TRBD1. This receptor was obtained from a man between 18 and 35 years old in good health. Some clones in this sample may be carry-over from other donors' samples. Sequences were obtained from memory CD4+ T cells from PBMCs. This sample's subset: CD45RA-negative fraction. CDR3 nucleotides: TGCGCCACCACGCCGGGACAGGGCGAAGAGACCCAGTACTTC. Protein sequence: CATTPGQGEETQYF.